The rows below give T cell receptor beta chains drawn from one sample of a study of cytomegalovirus exposure and HLA in healthy donors. Generated by immunoSEQ multiplex PCR, the TCRdb table keeps only in-frame clones and is missing some. The sample comprises approximately 160,000 clones, about 89% of which are singletons, and 3% to 3.5% rests with the top ten. Material for sequencing was PBMCs. These receptors all stem from a woman between 18 and 29 years old in good health and CMV-seropositive. Both conserved end residues are part of each CDR3. The order of the fields is D gene, CDR3 length, J gene, V gene, clone size, CDR3 DNA, CDR3 protein. D genes are given only for firm matches. For some rows the clone size is stated as once, few or many, or as a class when expanded; others skip it.

D gene: NA; CDR3 length: 16; J gene: TRBJ2-3; V gene: TRBV2; clone size: NA; CDR3 DNA: TGTGCCAGCAGTGAAGGGGTGGGGGGGCATCCAGATACGCAGTATTTT; CDR3 protein: CASSEGVGGHPDTQYF
D gene: NA; CDR3 length: 13; J gene: TRBJ1-6; V gene: TRBV30; clone size: NA; CDR3 DNA: TGTGCCTGGAGTCAGGGGAACAGCTCACCCCTCCACTTT; CDR3 protein: CAWSQGNSSPLHF
D gene: NA; CDR3 length: 17; J gene: TRBJ2-7; V gene: TRBV4-1; clone size: once; CDR3 DNA: TGCGCCAGCAGCCAAGTAACGGCGAGGACTGAGACCTACGAGCAGTACTTC; CDR3 protein: CASSQVTARTETYEQYF
D gene: NA; CDR3 length: 16; J gene: TRBJ2-2; V gene: TRBV5-1; clone size: NA; CDR3 DNA: TGCGCCAGCAGCTTGGTGGGGGGTCTCGTCACCGGGGAGCTGTTTTTT; CDR3 protein: CASSLVGGLVTGELFF
D gene: TRBD1; CDR3 length: 15; J gene: TRBJ2-7; V gene: TRBV15; clone size: NA; CDR3 DNA: TGTGCCACCAAGAGCCGGACAGGGGGCCGGGACGAGCAGTACTTC; CDR3 protein: CATKSRTGGRDEQYF
D gene: NA; CDR3 length: 12; J gene: TRBJ2-7; V gene: TRBV29-1; clone size: NA; CDR3 DNA: TGCAGCGTTGAAGACGGGACCTACGAGCAGTACTTC; CDR3 protein: CSVEDGTYEQYF
D gene: NA; CDR3 length: 15; J gene: TRBJ2-7; V gene: TRBV13; clone size: NA; CDR3 DNA: TGTGCCAGCAGCCCCACCAGGGGCGGGCGGGTCGAGCAGTACTTC; CDR3 protein: CASSPTRGGRVEQYF
D gene: NA; CDR3 length: 13; J gene: TRBJ2-7; V gene: TRBV9; clone size: NA; CDR3 DNA: TGTGCCAGCAGCGTAGCCCCAGGGCAGACCATGTACTTC; CDR3 protein: CASSVAPGQTMYF
D gene: TRBD2; CDR3 length: 15; J gene: TRBJ2-7; V gene: TRBV5-1; clone size: NA; CDR3 DNA: TGCGCCAGCAGCCCACAAGGACTAGACGATTACGAGCAGTACTTC; CDR3 protein: CASSPQGLDDYEQYF
D gene: TRBD2; CDR3 length: 16; J gene: TRBJ2-1; V gene: TRBV2; clone size: NA; CDR3 DNA: TGTGCCAGCAGTGAACTCCGGACTAGCGGACACAATGAGCAGTTCTTC; CDR3 protein: CASSELRTSGHNEQFF
D gene: TRBD2; CDR3 length: 15; J gene: TRBJ2-7; V gene: TRBV9; clone size: NA; CDR3 DNA: TGTGCCAGCAGCGTTTCTAGCGGCCCGGCCTACGAGCAGTACTTC; CDR3 protein: CASSVSSGPAYEQYF
D gene: NA; CDR3 length: 15; J gene: TRBJ2-5; V gene: TRBV7-2; clone size: NA; CDR3 DNA: TGTGCCAGCAGCCCAGGGGGGCCGGGGCAAGAGACCCAGTACTTC; CDR3 protein: CASSPGGPGQETQYF
D gene: TRBD2; CDR3 length: 15; J gene: TRBJ2-1; V gene: TRBV10-3; clone size: NA; CDR3 DNA: TGTGCCATCGGGCTAGCGGGACGCTCCTACAATGAGCAGTTCTTC; CDR3 protein: CAIGLAGRSYNEQFF
D gene: NA; CDR3 length: 14; J gene: TRBJ1-1; V gene: TRBV18; clone size: NA; CDR3 DNA: TGTGCCAGCTCACCCTTCCCGGGGGGCACTGAAGCTTTCTTT; CDR3 protein: CASSPFPGGTEAFF
D gene: TRBD2; CDR3 length: 17; J gene: TRBJ2-3; V gene: TRBV6-1; clone size: NA; CDR3 DNA: TGTGCCAGCAGTGAAGAACGCGGGCTAGCGGGAGCAGATACGCAGTATTTT; CDR3 protein: CASSEERGLAGADTQYF
D gene: NA; CDR3 length: 13; J gene: TRBJ2-7; V gene: TRBV18; clone size: NA; CDR3 DNA: TGTGCCAGCTCACGAGGACAGCCTTACGAGCAGTACTTC; CDR3 protein: CASSRGQPYEQYF
D gene: NA; CDR3 length: 14; J gene: TRBJ1-2; V gene: TRBV18; clone size: NA; CDR3 DNA: TGTGCCAGCTCACCCGGGACAAGGGGCTATGGCTACACCTTC; CDR3 protein: CASSPGTRGYGYTF
D gene: NA; CDR3 length: 13; J gene: TRBJ1-2; V gene: TRBV25-1; clone size: NA; CDR3 DNA: TGTGCCAGCAGTGTGGGACACAACTATGGCTACACCTTC; CDR3 protein: CASSVGHNYGYTF
D gene: NA; CDR3 length: 14; J gene: TRBJ2-5; V gene: TRBV7-7; clone size: NA; CDR3 DNA: TGTGCCAGCAGCTCAGGGGCCCCGCCGAGGACCCAGTACTTC; CDR3 protein: CASSSGAPPRTQYF
D gene: TRBD2; CDR3 length: 14; J gene: TRBJ2-1; V gene: TRBV27; clone size: NA; CDR3 DNA: TGTGCCAGCAGTAGGGGACTAACCTACAATGAGCAGTTCTTC; CDR3 protein: CASSRGLTYNEQFF
D gene: TRBD2; CDR3 length: 16; J gene: TRBJ2-3; V gene: TRBV2; clone size: NA; CDR3 DNA: TGTGCCAGCAGTGCTAGGGCGGGGGGTAGCACAGATACGCAGTATTTT; CDR3 protein: CASSARAGGSTDTQYF
D gene: NA; CDR3 length: 14; J gene: TRBJ2-2; V gene: TRBV15; clone size: NA; CDR3 DNA: TGTGCCACCAGCAGACAGGGGAACACCGGGGAGCTGTTTTTT; CDR3 protein: CATSRQGNTGELFF
D gene: TRBD1; CDR3 length: 13; J gene: TRBJ1-2; V gene: TRBV6-5; clone size: NA; CDR3 DNA: TGTGCCAGCAGGTCCCGGACAGGTAGAGGCTACACCTTC; CDR3 protein: CASRSRTGRGYTF
D gene: NA; CDR3 length: 15; J gene: TRBJ2-7; V gene: TRBV6-6; clone size: NA; CDR3 DNA: TGTGCCAGCAGTTCCCCCGGGGTAGCGGTCTACGAGCAGTACTTC; CDR3 protein: CASSSPGVAVYEQYF
D gene: TRBD2; CDR3 length: 14; J gene: TRBJ2-1; V gene: TRBV11-2; clone size: NA; CDR3 DNA: TGTGCCAGCCGCCTGAGCGGGGGGCGGGGTGAGCAGTTCTTC; CDR3 protein: CASRLSGGRGEQFF
D gene: NA; CDR3 length: 12; J gene: TRBJ2-1; V gene: TRBV4-2; clone size: NA; CDR3 DNA: TGTGCCAGCAGCCAAGTTCCCCTAGAGCAGTTCTTC; CDR3 protein: CASSQVPLEQFF
D gene: TRBD2; CDR3 length: 20; J gene: TRBJ2-1; V gene: TRBV27; clone size: NA; CDR3 DNA: TGTGCCAGCAGTCGAAGGCAGGGCGGTGCGGGGGGGTCCTGGAACAATGAGCAGTTCTTC; CDR3 protein: CASSRRQGGAGGSWNNEQFF
D gene: TRBD1; CDR3 length: 15; J gene: TRBJ2-5; V gene: TRBV7-9; clone size: NA; CDR3 DNA: TGTGCCAGCAGCTCACCAGGACAGGGAGAAGAGACCCAGTACTTC; CDR3 protein: CASSSPGQGEETQYF
D gene: NA; CDR3 length: 14; J gene: TRBJ1-2; V gene: TRBV10-3; clone size: NA; CDR3 DNA: TGTGCCATCAGTGAGTCGAGGACAGACTATGGCTACACCTTC; CDR3 protein: CAISESRTDYGYTF
D gene: NA; CDR3 length: 14; J gene: TRBJ2-2; V gene: TRBV5-1; clone size: NA; CDR3 DNA: TGCGCCAGCAGCTTGGTCCGGGTACCCGGGGAGCTGTTTTTT; CDR3 protein: CASSLVRVPGELFF
D gene: TRBD2; CDR3 length: 17; J gene: TRBJ2-5; V gene: TRBV11-2; clone size: once; CDR3 DNA: TGTGCCAGCAGCCCCGGGGGGATTAGCGGGGTGCGGGAGACCCAGTACTTC; CDR3 protein: CASSPGGISGVRETQYF
D gene: NA; CDR3 length: 13; J gene: TRBJ2-7; V gene: TRBV11-1; clone size: NA; CDR3 DNA: TGTGCCAGCAGCTTAGGACAGGTCTACGAGCAGTACTTC; CDR3 protein: CASSLGQVYEQYF
D gene: NA; CDR3 length: 15; J gene: TRBJ1-5; V gene: TRBV6-5; clone size: NA; CDR3 DNA: TGTGCCAGCAAGAGTAAGGACAGTCGCAATCAGCCCCAGCATTTT; CDR3 protein: CASKSKDSRNQPQHF
D gene: TRBD1; CDR3 length: 16; J gene: TRBJ2-1; V gene: TRBV10-3; clone size: NA; CDR3 DNA: TGTGCCATCAGTGACCTTACCGGGACAGGGGCCAATGAGCAGTTCTTC; CDR3 protein: CAISDLTGTGANEQFF
D gene: TRBD1; CDR3 length: 17; J gene: TRBJ2-4; V gene: TRBV9; clone size: NA; CDR3 DNA: TGTGCCAGCAGCGTAGAAGCTGGGACAGGGGTTCAAAACATTCAGTACTTC; CDR3 protein: CASSVEAGTGVQNIQYF
D gene: TRBD1; CDR3 length: 15; J gene: TRBJ1-1; V gene: TRBV19; clone size: NA; CDR3 DNA: TGTGCCAGTAGTATAGCCGGGACAGCGAACACTGAAGCTTTCTTT; CDR3 protein: CASSIAGTANTEAFF
D gene: TRBD1; CDR3 length: 18; J gene: TRBJ2-2; V gene: TRBV9; clone size: NA; CDR3 DNA: TGTGCCAGCAGCGTAGTTTCAGGGGGCTGGACGAGTGCCGGGGAGCTGTTTTTT; CDR3 protein: CASSVVSGGWTSAGELFF
D gene: TRBD1; CDR3 length: 15; J gene: TRBJ1-5; V gene: TRBV2; clone size: few; CDR3 DNA: TGTGCCAGCAGGACAGGGGAGGCGGCGAATCAGCCCCAGCATTTT; CDR3 protein: CASRTGEAANQPQHF
D gene: NA; CDR3 length: 12; J gene: TRBJ2-5; V gene: TRBV19; clone size: NA; CDR3 DNA: TGTGCCAGTAGACAGGGTCAAGAGACCCAGTACTTC; CDR3 protein: CASRQGQETQYF
D gene: NA; CDR3 length: 15; J gene: TRBJ2-2; V gene: TRBV19; clone size: NA; CDR3 DNA: TGTGCCAGTAGACTTAGCCGGCTGAACACCGGGGAGCTGTTTTTT; CDR3 protein: CASRLSRLNTGELFF
D gene: NA; CDR3 length: 15; J gene: TRBJ2-4; V gene: TRBV5-6; clone size: NA; CDR3 DNA: TGTGCCAGCAGCTTCGTTGGGAGTCGACAAAACATTCAGTACTTC; CDR3 protein: CASSFVGSRQNIQYF
D gene: NA; CDR3 length: 16; J gene: TRBJ1-4; V gene: TRBV27; clone size: NA; CDR3 DNA: TGTGCCAGCAGTTCTCGGCGGAAAGGTTGGAATGAAAAACTGTTTTTT; CDR3 protein: CASSSRRKGWNEKLFF
D gene: TRBD1; CDR3 length: 20; J gene: TRBJ1-1; V gene: TRBV27; clone size: NA; CDR3 DNA: TGTGCCAGCAGTCCTCTCAGGGGGCGGGGATTGAGGTATATGAACACTGAAGCTTTCTTT; CDR3 protein: CASSPLRGRGLRYMNTEAFF
D gene: TRBD1; CDR3 length: 14; J gene: TRBJ1-2; V gene: TRBV25-1; clone size: NA; CDR3 DNA: TGTGCCAGCAGGGCCCCGGGACAGGGGCATGGCTACACCTTC; CDR3 protein: CASRAPGQGHGYTF
D gene: TRBD1; CDR3 length: 16; J gene: TRBJ1-1; V gene: TRBV5-1; clone size: few; CDR3 DNA: TGCGCCAGCAGCTTCGCGTTACAGGGGATGAACACTGAAGCTTTCTTT; CDR3 protein: CASSFALQGMNTEAFF
D gene: TRBD2; CDR3 length: 16; J gene: TRBJ2-1; V gene: TRBV4-3; clone size: NA; CDR3 DNA: TGCGCCAGCAGCCAAGATAACGGGAGGATCTACAATGAGCAGTTCTTC; CDR3 protein: CASSQDNGRIYNEQFF
D gene: NA; CDR3 length: 14; J gene: TRBJ1-2; V gene: TRBV19; clone size: NA; CDR3 DNA: TGTGCCAGTAGTATCGACAGGATACAGGGTGGCTACACCTTC; CDR3 protein: CASSIDRIQGGYTF
D gene: NA; CDR3 length: 16; J gene: TRBJ2-1; V gene: TRBV15; clone size: once; CDR3 DNA: TGTGCCACCAGCAGTACAAGGGGGTTCGGGAACAATGAGCAGTTCTTC; CDR3 protein: CATSSTRGFGNNEQFF
D gene: NA; CDR3 length: 13; J gene: TRBJ1-2; V gene: TRBV6-1; clone size: NA; CDR3 DNA: TGTGCCAGCAGTGGGACAGTTGCCTATGGCTACACCTTC; CDR3 protein: CASSGTVAYGYTF